These 3 T cell receptor beta chains were sequenced from one sample in a study of beta chain features in type 1 diabetes. TCRB transcripts that were expressed got sequenced, as all of the isolated RNA had been reverse transcribed. Here immunoSEQ multiplex PCR was the method, and the copy in TCRdb shows in-frame clones only, minus some. The sample lists over 150,000 clones, approximately 8.1% occurring once. The sequenced sample consisted of central memory CD4+ T cells from blood. These receptors were obtained from a man younger than 35 in good health.

This clone was found a few times. The J gene is TRBJ2-7, the V gene TRBV10-3; TRBD1 agrees at 9 bases. The trim removed 4 bases at V and 2 bases at J, leaving 6 bases unmatched. Germline CDR1 ENHRY, CDR2 SYGVKD. This CDR3 spans 15 amino acids. For the CDR3, the DNA is TGTGCCATCAGTGTTGGGGACAGGGTTACCTACGAGCAGTACTTC. Translation: CAISVGDRVTYEQYF.

In DNA, the CDR3 is TGTGCCAGCAGCCCGACTAGCGGGAGGGTCTACAATGAGCAGTTCTTC. Its translation is CASSPTSGRVYNEQFF. The chain has TRBV7-2 and TRBJ2-1, with 14 bases aligning to TRBD2. This CDR3 is 16 amino acids long. The V and J ends lost 5 bases and 3 bases, in that order; junction bases with no gene match: 3. Germline CDR1 is SGHTA and CDR2 is FQGNSA. Based on the CDR3 plus reference TRBV7-2 and TRBJ2-1, the full variable domain is GAGVSQSPSNKVTEKGKDVELRCDPISGHTALYWYRQSLGQGLEFLIYFQGNSAPDKSGLPSDRFSAERTGGSVSTLTIQRTQQEDSAVYLCASSPTSGRVYNEQFFGPGTRLTVL.

A few counts support this clone. This CDR3 is also generated by other DNA sequences in the sample. The J gene is TRBJ2-7, the V gene TRBV30, with 7 bases that match TRBD1. The CDR3 sequence is 11 residues long. Germline-derived CDR1 and CDR2 are GTSNPN and SVGIG (reference sequence). The V segment lost 2 bases and the J segment 6 bases; nucleotides outside the gene matches: 1. The CDR3 protein is CAWSPGGEQYF. The CDR3 DNA reads as TGTGCCTGGAGTCCAGGGGGCGAGCAGTACTTC.